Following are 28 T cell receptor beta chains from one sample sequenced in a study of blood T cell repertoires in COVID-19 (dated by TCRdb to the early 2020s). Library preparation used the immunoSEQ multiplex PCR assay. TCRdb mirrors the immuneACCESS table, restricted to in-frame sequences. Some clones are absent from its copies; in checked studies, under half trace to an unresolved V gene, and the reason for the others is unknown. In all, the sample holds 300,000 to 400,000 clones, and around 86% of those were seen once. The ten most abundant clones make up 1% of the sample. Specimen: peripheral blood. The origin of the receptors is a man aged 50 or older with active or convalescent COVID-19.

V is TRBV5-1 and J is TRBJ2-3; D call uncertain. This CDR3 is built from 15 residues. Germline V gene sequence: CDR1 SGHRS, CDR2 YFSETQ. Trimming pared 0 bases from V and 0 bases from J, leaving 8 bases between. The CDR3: CASSLGQISTDTQYF. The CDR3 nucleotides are TGCGCCAGCAGCTTGGGGCAGATTAGCACAGATACGCAGTATTTT. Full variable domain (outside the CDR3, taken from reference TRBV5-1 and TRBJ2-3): KAGVTQTPRYLIKTRGQQVTLSCSPISGHRSVSWYQQTPGQGLQFLFEYFSETQRNKGNFPGRFSGRQFSNSRSEMNVSTLELGDSALYLCASSLGQISTDTQYFGPGTRLTVL.

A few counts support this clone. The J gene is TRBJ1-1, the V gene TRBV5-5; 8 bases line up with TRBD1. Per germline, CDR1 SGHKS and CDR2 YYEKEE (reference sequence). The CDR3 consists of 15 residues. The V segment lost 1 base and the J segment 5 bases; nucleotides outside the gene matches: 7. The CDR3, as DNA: TGTGCCAGCAGCTTGTCGGCAGGGGGCGGGACTGAAGCTTTCTTT. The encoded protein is CASSLSAGGGTEAFF.

The CDR3 protein is CASSNPGISYEQYF. The DNA of the CDR3 is TGTGCCAGTAGTAACCCAGGAATCTCCTACGAGCAGTACTTC. V is TRBV19 and J is TRBJ2-7, with D unclear. CDR1 and CDR2 (germline): LNHDA, SQIVND (reference sequence). The V end lost 4 bases, the J end lost 0 bases, and 10 bases lay between the germline ends. The CDR3 extends over 14 amino acids.

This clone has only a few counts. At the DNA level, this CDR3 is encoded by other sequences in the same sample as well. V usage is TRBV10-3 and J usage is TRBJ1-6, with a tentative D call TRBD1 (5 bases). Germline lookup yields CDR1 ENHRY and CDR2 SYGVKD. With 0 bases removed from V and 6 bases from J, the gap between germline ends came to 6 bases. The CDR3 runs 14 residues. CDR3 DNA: TGTGCCATCAGTGAGTCAAGGGGTAATTCACCCCTCCACTTT. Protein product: CAISESRGNSPLHF.

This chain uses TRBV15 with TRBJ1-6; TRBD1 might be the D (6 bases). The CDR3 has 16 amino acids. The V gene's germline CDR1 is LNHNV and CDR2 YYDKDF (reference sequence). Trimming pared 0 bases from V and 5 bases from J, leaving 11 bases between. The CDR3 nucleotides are TGTGCCACCAGCAGAGATCAGGGGCCCAATAATTCACCCCTCCACTTT. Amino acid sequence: CATSRDQGPNNSPLHF.

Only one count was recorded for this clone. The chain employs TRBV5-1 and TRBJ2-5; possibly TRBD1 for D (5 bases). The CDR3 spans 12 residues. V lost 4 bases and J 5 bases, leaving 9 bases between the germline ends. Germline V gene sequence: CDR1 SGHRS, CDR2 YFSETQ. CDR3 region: CASSMDIETQYF. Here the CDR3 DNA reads TGCGCCAGCAGCATGGACATCGAGACCCAGTACTTC. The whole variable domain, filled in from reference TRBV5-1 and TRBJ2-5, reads KAGVTQTPRYLIKTRGQQVTLSCSPISGHRSVSWYQQTPGQGLQFLFEYFSETQRNKGNFPGRFSGRQFSNSRSEMNVSTLELGDSALYLCASSMDIETQYFGPGTRLLVL.

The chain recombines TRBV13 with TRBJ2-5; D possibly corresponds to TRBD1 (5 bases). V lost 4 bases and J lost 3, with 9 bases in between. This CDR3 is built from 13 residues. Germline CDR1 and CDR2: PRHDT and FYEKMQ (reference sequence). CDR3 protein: CASSWSGKETQYF. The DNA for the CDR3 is TGTGCCAGCAGCTGGTCAGGGAAAGAGACCCAGTACTTC.

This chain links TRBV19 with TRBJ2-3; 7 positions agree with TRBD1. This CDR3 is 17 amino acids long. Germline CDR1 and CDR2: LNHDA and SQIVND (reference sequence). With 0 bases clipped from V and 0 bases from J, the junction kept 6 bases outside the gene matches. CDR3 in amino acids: CASSIDGDRRSTDTQYF. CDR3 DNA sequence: TGTGCCAGTAGTATAGATGGGGACAGAAGAAGCACAGATACGCAGTATTTT.

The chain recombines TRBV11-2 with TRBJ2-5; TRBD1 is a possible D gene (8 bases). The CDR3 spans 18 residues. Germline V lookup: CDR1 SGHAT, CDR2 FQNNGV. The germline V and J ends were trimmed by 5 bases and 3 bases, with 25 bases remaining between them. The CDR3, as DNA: TGTGCCAGCAGCCTGCGGGGGCTAAAGCCGGACAGGGAAGAGACCCAGTACTTC. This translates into CASSLRGLKPDREETQYF.

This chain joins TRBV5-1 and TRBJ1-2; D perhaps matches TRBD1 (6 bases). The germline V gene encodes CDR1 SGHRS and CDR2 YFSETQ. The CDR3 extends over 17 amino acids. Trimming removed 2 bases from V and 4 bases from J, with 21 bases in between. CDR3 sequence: CASSFTGTGGGGYGYTF. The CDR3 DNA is TGCGCCAGCAGCTTCACCGGGACCGGGGGCGGGGGCTATGGCTACACCTTC.

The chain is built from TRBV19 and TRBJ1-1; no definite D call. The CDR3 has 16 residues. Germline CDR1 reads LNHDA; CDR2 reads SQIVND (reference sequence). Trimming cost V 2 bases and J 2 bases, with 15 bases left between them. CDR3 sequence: CASSILGRYSNTEAFF. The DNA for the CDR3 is TGTGCCAGTAGTATATTGGGCCGGTACTCTAACACTGAAGCTTTCTTT.

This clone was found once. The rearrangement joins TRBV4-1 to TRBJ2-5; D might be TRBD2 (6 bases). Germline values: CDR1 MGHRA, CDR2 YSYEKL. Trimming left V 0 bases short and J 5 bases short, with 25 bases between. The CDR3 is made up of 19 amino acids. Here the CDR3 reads CASSQDPGGSGTPAETQYF. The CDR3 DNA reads TGCGCCAGCAGCCAAGACCCCGGTGGTAGCGGAACCCCTGCCGAGACCCAGTACTTC.

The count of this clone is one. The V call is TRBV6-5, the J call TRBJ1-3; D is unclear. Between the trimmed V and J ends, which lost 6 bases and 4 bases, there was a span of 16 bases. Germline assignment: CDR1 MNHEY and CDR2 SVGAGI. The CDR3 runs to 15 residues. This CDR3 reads CASRWGGIEGNTIYF. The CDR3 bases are TGTGCCAGCAGATGGGGAGGGATCGAAGGAAACACCATATATTTT.

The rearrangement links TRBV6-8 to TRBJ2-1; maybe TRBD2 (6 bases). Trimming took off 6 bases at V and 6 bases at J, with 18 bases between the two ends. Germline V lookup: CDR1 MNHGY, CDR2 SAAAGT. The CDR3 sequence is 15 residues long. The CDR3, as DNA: TGTGCCAGCAGCCGACTAGTTTTCTGGGCCAATGAGCAGTTCTTC. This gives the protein CASSRLVFWANEQFF.

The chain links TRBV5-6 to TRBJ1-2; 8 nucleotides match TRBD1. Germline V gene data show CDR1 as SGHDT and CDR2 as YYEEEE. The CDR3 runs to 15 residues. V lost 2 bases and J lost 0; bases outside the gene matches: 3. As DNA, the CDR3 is TGTGCCAGCAGCTTCGGGACAGGAGCTAACTATGGCTACACCTTC. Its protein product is CASSFGTGANYGYTF.

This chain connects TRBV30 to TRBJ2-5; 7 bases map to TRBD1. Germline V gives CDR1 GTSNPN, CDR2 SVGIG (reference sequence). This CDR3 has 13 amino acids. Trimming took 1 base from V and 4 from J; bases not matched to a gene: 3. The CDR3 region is CAWSGPGGETQYF. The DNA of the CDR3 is TGTGCCTGGAGTGGGCCAGGGGGAGAGACCCAGTACTTC. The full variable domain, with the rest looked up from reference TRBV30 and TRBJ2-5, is SQTIHQWPATLVQPVGSPLSLECTVEGTSNPNLYWYRQAAGRGLQLLFYSVGIGQISSEVPQNLSASRPQDRQFILSSKKLLLSDSGFYLCAWSGPGGETQYFGPGTRLLVL.

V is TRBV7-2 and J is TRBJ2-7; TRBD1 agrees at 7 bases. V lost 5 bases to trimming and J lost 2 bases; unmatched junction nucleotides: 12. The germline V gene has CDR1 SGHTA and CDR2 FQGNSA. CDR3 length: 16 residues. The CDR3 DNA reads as TGTGCCAGCAGCCATACGTCAGGCAGGGGGACCTACGAGCAGTACTTC. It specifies CASSHTSGRGTYEQYF.

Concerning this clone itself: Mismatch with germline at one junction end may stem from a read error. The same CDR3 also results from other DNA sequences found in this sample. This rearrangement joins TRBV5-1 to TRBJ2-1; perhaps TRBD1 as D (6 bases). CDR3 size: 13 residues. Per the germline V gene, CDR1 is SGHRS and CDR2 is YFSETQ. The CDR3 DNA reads TGCGCCAGCAGTTTGGGGGCTGGGAATGAGCAGTTCTTC. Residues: CASSLGAGNEQFF.

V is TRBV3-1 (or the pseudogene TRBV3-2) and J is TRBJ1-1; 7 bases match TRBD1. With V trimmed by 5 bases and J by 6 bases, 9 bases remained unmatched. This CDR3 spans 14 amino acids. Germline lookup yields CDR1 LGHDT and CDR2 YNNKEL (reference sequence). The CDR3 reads CASSVTGARPEAFF. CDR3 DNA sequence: TGTGCCAGCAGCGTAACAGGGGCAAGGCCTGAAGCTTTCTTT.

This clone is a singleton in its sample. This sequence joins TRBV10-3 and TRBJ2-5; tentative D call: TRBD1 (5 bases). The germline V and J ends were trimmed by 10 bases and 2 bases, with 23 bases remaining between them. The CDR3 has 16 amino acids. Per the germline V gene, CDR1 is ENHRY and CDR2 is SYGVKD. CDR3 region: CANSQGNPNSQETQYF. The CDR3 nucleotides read TGTGCCAACTCCCAGGGAAACCCCAACTCGCAAGAGACCCAGTACTTC.

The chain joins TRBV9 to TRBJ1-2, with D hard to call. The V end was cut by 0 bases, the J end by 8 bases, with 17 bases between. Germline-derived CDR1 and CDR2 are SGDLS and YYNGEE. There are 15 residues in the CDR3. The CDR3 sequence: CASSVGETSFGGYTF. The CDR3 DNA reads TGTGCCAGCAGCGTAGGGGAAACTAGCTTTGGGGGCTACACCTTC.

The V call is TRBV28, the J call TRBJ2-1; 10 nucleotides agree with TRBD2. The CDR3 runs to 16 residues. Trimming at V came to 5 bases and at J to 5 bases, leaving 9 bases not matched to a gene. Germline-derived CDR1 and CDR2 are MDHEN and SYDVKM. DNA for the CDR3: TGTGCCAGCAGTCCCTACGCCAGCGGGAGGGACAATGAGCAGTTCTTC. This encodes CASSPYASGRDNEQFF.

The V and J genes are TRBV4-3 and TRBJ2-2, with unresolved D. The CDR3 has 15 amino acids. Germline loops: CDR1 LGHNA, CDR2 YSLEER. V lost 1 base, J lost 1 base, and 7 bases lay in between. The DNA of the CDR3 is TGCGCCAGCAGCCAAGCCCTAAAGAACACCGGGGAGCTGTTTTTT. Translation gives CASSQALKNTGELFF.

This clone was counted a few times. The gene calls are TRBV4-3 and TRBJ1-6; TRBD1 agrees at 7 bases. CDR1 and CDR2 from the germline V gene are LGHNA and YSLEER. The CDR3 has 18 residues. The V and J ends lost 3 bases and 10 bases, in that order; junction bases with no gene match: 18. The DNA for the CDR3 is TGCGCCAGCAGCCAGTTAGAGCCCGCGACAGGGTATGGGTCACCCCTCCACTTT. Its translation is CASSQLEPATGYGSPLHF.

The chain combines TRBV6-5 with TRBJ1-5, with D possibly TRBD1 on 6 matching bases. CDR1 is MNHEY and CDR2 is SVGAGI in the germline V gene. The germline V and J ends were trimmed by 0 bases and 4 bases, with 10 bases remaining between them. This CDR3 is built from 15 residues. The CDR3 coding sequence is TGTGCCAGCAGTTACTCACAGGGCCTAAATCAGCCCCAGCATTTT. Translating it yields CASSYSQGLNQPQHF.

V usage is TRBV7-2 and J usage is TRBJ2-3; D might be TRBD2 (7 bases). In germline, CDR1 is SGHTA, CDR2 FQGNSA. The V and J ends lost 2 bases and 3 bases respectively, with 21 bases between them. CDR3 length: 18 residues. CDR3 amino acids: CASSLYYSGGGRTDTQYF. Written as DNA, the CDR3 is TGTGCCAGCAGCTTATATTACTCCGGCGGGGGCCGAACAGATACGCAGTATTTT.

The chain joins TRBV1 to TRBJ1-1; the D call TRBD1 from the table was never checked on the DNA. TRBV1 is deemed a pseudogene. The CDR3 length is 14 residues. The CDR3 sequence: CTITGQGINTEAFF. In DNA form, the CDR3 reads TGCACCATAACAGGACAGGGGATTAACACTGAAGCTTTCTTT.

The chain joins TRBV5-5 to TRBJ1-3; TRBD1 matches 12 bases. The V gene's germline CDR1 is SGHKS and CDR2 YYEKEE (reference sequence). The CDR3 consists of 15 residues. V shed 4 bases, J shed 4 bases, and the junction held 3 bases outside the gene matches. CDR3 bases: TGTGCCAGCAGCCCGGGACAGGGGGCGGGAAACACCATATATTTT. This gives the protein CASSPGQGAGNTIYF. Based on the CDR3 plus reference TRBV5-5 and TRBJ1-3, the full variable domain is DAGVTQSPTHLIKTRGQQVTLRCSPISGHKSVSWYQQVLGQGPQFIFQYYEKEERGRGNFPDRFSARQFPNYSSELNVNALLLGDSALYLCASSPGQGAGNTIYFGEGSWLTVV.